Shown below are 19 T cell receptor beta chains from a single sample sequenced in a study of blood T cell repertoires in COVID-19. Produced via immunoSEQ multiplex PCR; TCRdb's table is partial and in-frame only. The data contain about 180,000 clones, around 85% of them seen just once; the ten biggest clones take up over 7%. Sample: peripheral blood. The receptors come from a man between 45 and 60 years old with active or convalescent COVID-19.

This chain connects TRBV28 to TRBJ2-7; TRBD2 aligns across 8 bases. Germline lookup yields CDR1 MDHEN and CDR2 SYDVKM. This CDR3 contains 15 residues. V lost 3 bases to trimming and J lost 6 bases; unmatched junction nucleotides: 10. The CDR3 nucleotides are TGTGCCAGCAGTTTCCGTGGTGGCGGGAGGATCGAGCAGTACTTC. Protein product: CASSFRGGGRIEQYF. Drawing the rest from reference TRBV28 and TRBJ2-7, the complete variable domain is DVKVTQSSRYLVKRTGEKVFLECVQDMDHENMFWYRQDPGLGLRLIYFSYDVKMKEKGDIPEGYSVSREKKERFSLILESASTNQTSMYLCASSFRGGGRIEQYFGPGTRLTVT.

This chain joins TRBV28 and TRBJ1-5; D not certain. This CDR3 region has 13 residues. Looked up from germline, CDR1 is MDHEN and CDR2 is SYDVKM. V lost 2 bases and J lost 4, with 6 bases in between. The CDR3 region is CASSLENNQPQHF. CDR3 nucleotides: TGTGCCAGCAGTTTAGAGAATAATCAGCCCCAGCATTTT.

The genes are TRBV4-2 and TRBJ2-7, with TRBD1 matching over 7 bases. Looked up from germline, CDR1 is LGHNA and CDR2 is YNFKEQ. This CDR3 contains 15 residues. V was pared by 2 bases and J by 0 bases, with 4 bases of the junction left unmatched. The DNA of the CDR3 is TGTGCCAGCAGCCAAAGGACAGGAATCTCCTACGAGCAGTACTTC. The encoded protein is CASSQRTGISYEQYF.

The chain links TRBV7-2 to TRBJ2-7, with TRBD2 identical over 9 bases. V shed 4 bases, J shed 2 bases, and the junction held 24 bases outside the gene matches. The germline CDR1 and CDR2 sequences are SGHTA and FQGNSA. The CDR3 length is 21 residues. CDR3 in DNA: TGTGCCAGCAGCTCAGCGATAGCGGGAGCCTCCCCCAGTTTTCGGACCTACGAGCAGTACTTC. Amino acid sequence: CASSSAIAGASPSFRTYEQYF.

The CDR3 DNA is TGTGCCAGTAGCCCCGTCCGGGACAGAGCTTATGGCTACACCTTC. Translated, it gives CASSPVRDRAYGYTF. V and J are TRBV19 and TRBJ1-2; TRBD1 matches at 7 bases. Germline CDR1 reads LNHDA; CDR2 reads SQIVND (reference sequence). V was clipped by 6 bases and J by 5 bases; unmatched bases: 12. The CDR3 runs 15 residues.

This chain links TRBV19 with TRBJ2-3; D is undetermined. The length of the CDR3 is 12 residues. V was trimmed by 6 bases and J by 3 bases, leaving 7 bases between them. CDR1 and CDR2 from the germline V gene are LNHDA and SQIVND (reference sequence). The CDR3 reads CASRKATDTQYF. CDR3 coding DNA: TGTGCCAGTAGAAAAGCGACAGATACGCAGTATTTT.

V is TRBV3-1 (or the pseudogene TRBV3-2) and J is TRBJ1-1; unclear D gene. This CDR3 has 15 residues. Germline V gives CDR1 LGHDT, CDR2 YNNKEL (reference sequence). V lost 3 bases to trimming and J lost 2 bases, with 13 bases between them. Here the CDR3 DNA reads TGTGCCAGCAGCCACTCCGACACCTCAAACACTGAAGCTTTCTTT. This gives the protein CASSHSDTSNTEAFF.

The CDR3 protein is CAWRKPGTGPPGELFF. CDR3 DNA: TGTGCCTGGCGGAAACCCGGGACAGGCCCTCCCGGGGAGCTGTTTTTT. V is TRBV30 and J is TRBJ2-2, with TRBD1 matching 8 bases. Germline CDR1 reads GTSNPN; CDR2 reads SVGIG (reference sequence). The trim removed 5 bases at V and 6 bases at J, leaving 14 bases unmatched. The CDR3 extends over 16 amino acids.

V usage is TRBV18 and J usage is TRBJ1-5, with 11 bases fitting TRBD1. The CDR3 is 15 residues long. V was pared by 4 bases and J by 3 bases, with 2 bases of the junction left unmatched. Germline CDR1 and CDR2: KGHSH and LQKENI. CDR3: CASSRTGGYNQPQHF. CDR3 DNA sequence: TGTGCCAGCTCACGGACAGGGGGCTACAATCAGCCCCAGCATTTT.

This chain joins TRBV7-9 and TRBJ1-5, with 7 bases that match TRBD1. The CDR3 totals 17 residues. The V gene's germline CDR1 is SEHNR and CDR2 FQNEAQ (reference sequence). V was pared by 4 bases and J by 0 bases, with 9 bases of the junction left unmatched. The CDR3 coding sequence is TGTGCCAGCAGCTCCAGTGGGACAGCTTATAGCAATCAGCCCCAGCATTTT. Its translation: CASSSSGTAYSNQPQHF.

V and J are TRBV28 and TRBJ2-3; tentative D call: TRBD2 (5 bases). CDR3 size: 15 residues. CDR1 is MDHEN, CDR2 SYDVKM, per germline. Trimming removed 2 bases at V and 0 bases at J, with 9 bases between. CDR3 coding DNA: TGTGCCAGCAGTTTAATCGGGGTTAGCACAGATACGCAGTATTTT. Translated: CASSLIGVSTDTQYF.

This clone has a single count. V is TRBV6-2 or TRBV6-3 and J is TRBJ1-5; possibly TRBD1 for D (6 bases). The CDR3 covers 15 residues. CDR1 MNHEY and CDR2 SVGEGT come from the germline V gene. The V end was cut by 6 bases, the J end by 5 bases, with 17 bases between. The CDR3 here is CASSYGTPTYQPQHF. The CDR3 nucleotides are TGTGCCAGCAGCTATGGGACACCGACATATCAGCCCCAGCATTTT.

This chain links TRBV6-2 or TRBV6-3 with TRBJ1-2, with D possibly TRBD1 on 5 matching bases. The CDR3 extends over 14 amino acids. Germline loops: CDR1 MNHEY, CDR2 SVGEGT. Trimming pared 0 bases from V and 4 bases from J, leaving 9 bases between. The CDR3 sequence: CASSYSPGGYGYTF. The CDR3 DNA reads as TGTGCCAGCAGTTACTCCCCCGGGGGCTATGGCTACACCTTC.

This chain connects TRBV30 to TRBJ1-6, with D possibly TRBD1 on 5 matching bases. The V gene's germline CDR1 is GTSNPN and CDR2 SVGIG (reference sequence). The CDR3 consists of 15 residues. Trimming left V 0 bases short and J 7 bases short, with 13 bases between. CDR3 DNA: TGTGCCTGGAGTGTGATAGGGAGGGGAAATTCACCCCTCCACTTT. Translating gives CAWSVIGRGNSPLHF. Based on the CDR3 plus reference TRBV30 and TRBJ1-6, the full variable domain is SQTIHQWPATLVQPVGSPLSLECTVEGTSNPNLYWYRQAAGRGLQLLFYSVGIGQISSEVPQNLSASRPQDRQFILSSKKLLLSDSGFYLCAWSVIGRGNSPLHFGNGTRLTVT.

The chain has TRBV18 and TRBJ1-3, with a weak D call TRBD1 (5 bases). This CDR3 has 18 amino acids. Germline lookup yields CDR1 KGHSH and CDR2 LQKENI. Deletions cut 2 bases from V and 0 bases from J, with 17 bases between. Here the CDR3 DNA reads TGTGCCAGCTCACCAACTGCAGGGCCCATGAGCTCTGGAAACACCATATATTTT. It codes for CASSPTAGPMSSGNTIYF.

The chain recombines TRBV6-1 with TRBJ1-5; the D gene is possibly TRBD1 (6 bases). With 3 bases removed from V and 7 bases from J, the gap between germline ends came to 13 bases. This CDR3 spans 14 amino acids. Per the germline V gene, CDR1 is MNHNS and CDR2 is SASEGT. The CDR3 nucleotides are TGTGCCAGCAGTGACCCAATTAGGGGGCAGCCCCAGCATTTT. Amino acids: CASSDPIRGQPQHF.

In its sample, this clone ranks as medium-sized. The rearrangement joins TRBV30 to TRBJ2-7; TRBD1 agrees at 11 bases. Germline trimming cut 6 bases from V and 4 bases from J; bases unmatched to any gene: 2. The germline V gene has CDR1 GTSNPN and CDR2 SVGIG (reference sequence). This CDR3 is 12 amino acids long. The CDR3 DNA reads as TGTGCCTGCGGACAGGGGGCATACGAGCAGTACTTC. The encoded protein is CACGQGAYEQYF.

The chain combines TRBV16 with TRBJ1-5, with 7 bases that match TRBD1. The CDR3 spans 14 residues. V shed 4 bases and J 6 bases; nucleotides not matched to a gene: 6. Germline V gene lookup returns CDR1 KGHSY and CDR2 FQNENV. CDR3 DNA: TGTGCCAGCAGCCGAATGTCAGGGGGTCAGCCCCAGCATTTT. It yields the protein CASSRMSGGQPQHF.

This clone was found once. The chain combines TRBV25-1 with TRBJ1-1; D unclear. V shed 5 bases and J shed 11 bases, with 18 bases lying between them. Germline CDR1 MGHDK, CDR2 SYGVNS. The CDR3 runs 13 residues. CDR3 sequence reads: CASSHNPGSRAFF. CDR3 nucleotides: TGTGCCAGCAGTCACAACCCGGGGAGTAGGGCTTTCTTT. Based on the CDR3 plus reference TRBV25-1 and TRBJ1-1, the full variable domain is EADIYQTPRYLVIGTGKKITLECSQTMGHDKMYWYQQDPGMELHLIHYSYGVNSTEKGDLSSESTVSRIRTEHFPLTLESARPSHTSQYLCASSHNPGSRAFFGQGTRLTVV.